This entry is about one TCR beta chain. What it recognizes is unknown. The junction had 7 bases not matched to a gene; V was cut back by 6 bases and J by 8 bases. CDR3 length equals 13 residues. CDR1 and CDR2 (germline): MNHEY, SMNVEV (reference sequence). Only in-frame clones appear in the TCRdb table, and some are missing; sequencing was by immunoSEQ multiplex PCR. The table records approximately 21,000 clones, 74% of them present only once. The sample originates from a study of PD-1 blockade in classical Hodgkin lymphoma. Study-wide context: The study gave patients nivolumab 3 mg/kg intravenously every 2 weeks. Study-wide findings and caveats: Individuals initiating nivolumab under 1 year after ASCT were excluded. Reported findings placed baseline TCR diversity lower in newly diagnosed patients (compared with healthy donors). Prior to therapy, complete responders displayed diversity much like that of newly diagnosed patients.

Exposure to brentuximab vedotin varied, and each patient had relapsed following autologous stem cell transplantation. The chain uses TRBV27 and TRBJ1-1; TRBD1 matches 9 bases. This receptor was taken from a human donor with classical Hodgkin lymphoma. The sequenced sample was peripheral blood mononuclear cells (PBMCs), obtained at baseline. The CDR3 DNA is TGTGCCAGCAGACAAAACAGGGGGCTAGAAGCTTTCTTT. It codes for CASRQNRGLEAFF.